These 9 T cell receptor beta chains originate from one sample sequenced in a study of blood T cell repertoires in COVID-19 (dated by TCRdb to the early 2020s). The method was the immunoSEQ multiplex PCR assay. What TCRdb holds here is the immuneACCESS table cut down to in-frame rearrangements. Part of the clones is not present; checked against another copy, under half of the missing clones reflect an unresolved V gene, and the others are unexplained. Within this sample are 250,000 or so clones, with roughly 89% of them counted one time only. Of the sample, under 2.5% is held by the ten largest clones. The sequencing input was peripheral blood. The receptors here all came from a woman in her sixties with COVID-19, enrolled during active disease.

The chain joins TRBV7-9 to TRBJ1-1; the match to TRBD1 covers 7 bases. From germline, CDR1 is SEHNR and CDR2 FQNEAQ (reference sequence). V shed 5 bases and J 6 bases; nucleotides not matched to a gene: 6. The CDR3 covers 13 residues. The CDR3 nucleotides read TGTGCCAGCAGCCCCCTAGACAGGGCTGAAGCTTTCTTT. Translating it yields CASSPLDRAEAFF.

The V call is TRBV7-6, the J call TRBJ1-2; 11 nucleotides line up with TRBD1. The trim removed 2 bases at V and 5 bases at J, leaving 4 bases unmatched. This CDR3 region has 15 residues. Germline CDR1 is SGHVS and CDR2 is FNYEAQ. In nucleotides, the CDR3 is TGTGCCAGCAGCTTAAGCGGACAGGGGGCATATGGCTACACCTTC. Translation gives CASSLSGQGAYGYTF.

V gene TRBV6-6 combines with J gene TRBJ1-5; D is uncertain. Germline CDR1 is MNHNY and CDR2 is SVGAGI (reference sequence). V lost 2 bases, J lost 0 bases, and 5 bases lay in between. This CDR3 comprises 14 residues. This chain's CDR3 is CASSYGNSNQPQHF. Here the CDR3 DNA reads TGTGCCAGCAGTTACGGCAATAGCAATCAGCCCCAGCATTTT.

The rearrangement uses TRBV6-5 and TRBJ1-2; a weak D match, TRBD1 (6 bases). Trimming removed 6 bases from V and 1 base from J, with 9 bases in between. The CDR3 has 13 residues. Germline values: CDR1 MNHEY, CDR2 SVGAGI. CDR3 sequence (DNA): TGTGCCAGCAGAAAGGACAGTAACTATGGCTACACCTTC. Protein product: CASRKDSNYGYTF.

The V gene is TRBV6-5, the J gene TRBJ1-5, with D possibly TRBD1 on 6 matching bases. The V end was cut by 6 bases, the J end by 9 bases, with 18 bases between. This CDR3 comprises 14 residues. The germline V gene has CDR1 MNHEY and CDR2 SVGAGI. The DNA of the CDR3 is TGTGCCAGCAGCGCGTACAGGGACAATTGGCCCCAGCATTTT. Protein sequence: CASSAYRDNWPQHF.

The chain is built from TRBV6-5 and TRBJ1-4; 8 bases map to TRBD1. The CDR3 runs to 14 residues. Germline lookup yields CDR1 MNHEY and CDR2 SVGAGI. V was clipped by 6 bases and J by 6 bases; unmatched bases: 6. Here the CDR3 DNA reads TGTGCCAGCAGCGGGACAGGTCTGGATGAAAAACTGTTTTTT. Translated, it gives CASSGTGLDEKLFF.

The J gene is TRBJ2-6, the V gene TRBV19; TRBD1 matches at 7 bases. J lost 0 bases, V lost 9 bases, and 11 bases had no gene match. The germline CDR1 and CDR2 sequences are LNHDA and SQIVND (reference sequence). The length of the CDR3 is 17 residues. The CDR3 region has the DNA TGTGCCAGCTCGCCGGGACAGCTTAGCTCTGGGGCCAACGTCCTGACTTTC. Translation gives CASSPGQLSSGANVLTF.

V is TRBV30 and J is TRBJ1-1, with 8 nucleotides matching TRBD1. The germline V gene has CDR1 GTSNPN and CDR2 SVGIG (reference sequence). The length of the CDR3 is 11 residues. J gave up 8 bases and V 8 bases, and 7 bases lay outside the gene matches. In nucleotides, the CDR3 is TGTGCCAGGACAGGGTTCGGCGAAGCTTTCTTT. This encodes CARTGFGEAFF.

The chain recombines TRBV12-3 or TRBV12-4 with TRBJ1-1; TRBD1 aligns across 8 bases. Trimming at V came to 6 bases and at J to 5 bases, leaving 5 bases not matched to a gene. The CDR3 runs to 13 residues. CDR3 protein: CASRQQGVTEAFF. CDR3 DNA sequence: TGTGCCAGCAGACAACAGGGGGTTACTGAAGCTTTCTTT.